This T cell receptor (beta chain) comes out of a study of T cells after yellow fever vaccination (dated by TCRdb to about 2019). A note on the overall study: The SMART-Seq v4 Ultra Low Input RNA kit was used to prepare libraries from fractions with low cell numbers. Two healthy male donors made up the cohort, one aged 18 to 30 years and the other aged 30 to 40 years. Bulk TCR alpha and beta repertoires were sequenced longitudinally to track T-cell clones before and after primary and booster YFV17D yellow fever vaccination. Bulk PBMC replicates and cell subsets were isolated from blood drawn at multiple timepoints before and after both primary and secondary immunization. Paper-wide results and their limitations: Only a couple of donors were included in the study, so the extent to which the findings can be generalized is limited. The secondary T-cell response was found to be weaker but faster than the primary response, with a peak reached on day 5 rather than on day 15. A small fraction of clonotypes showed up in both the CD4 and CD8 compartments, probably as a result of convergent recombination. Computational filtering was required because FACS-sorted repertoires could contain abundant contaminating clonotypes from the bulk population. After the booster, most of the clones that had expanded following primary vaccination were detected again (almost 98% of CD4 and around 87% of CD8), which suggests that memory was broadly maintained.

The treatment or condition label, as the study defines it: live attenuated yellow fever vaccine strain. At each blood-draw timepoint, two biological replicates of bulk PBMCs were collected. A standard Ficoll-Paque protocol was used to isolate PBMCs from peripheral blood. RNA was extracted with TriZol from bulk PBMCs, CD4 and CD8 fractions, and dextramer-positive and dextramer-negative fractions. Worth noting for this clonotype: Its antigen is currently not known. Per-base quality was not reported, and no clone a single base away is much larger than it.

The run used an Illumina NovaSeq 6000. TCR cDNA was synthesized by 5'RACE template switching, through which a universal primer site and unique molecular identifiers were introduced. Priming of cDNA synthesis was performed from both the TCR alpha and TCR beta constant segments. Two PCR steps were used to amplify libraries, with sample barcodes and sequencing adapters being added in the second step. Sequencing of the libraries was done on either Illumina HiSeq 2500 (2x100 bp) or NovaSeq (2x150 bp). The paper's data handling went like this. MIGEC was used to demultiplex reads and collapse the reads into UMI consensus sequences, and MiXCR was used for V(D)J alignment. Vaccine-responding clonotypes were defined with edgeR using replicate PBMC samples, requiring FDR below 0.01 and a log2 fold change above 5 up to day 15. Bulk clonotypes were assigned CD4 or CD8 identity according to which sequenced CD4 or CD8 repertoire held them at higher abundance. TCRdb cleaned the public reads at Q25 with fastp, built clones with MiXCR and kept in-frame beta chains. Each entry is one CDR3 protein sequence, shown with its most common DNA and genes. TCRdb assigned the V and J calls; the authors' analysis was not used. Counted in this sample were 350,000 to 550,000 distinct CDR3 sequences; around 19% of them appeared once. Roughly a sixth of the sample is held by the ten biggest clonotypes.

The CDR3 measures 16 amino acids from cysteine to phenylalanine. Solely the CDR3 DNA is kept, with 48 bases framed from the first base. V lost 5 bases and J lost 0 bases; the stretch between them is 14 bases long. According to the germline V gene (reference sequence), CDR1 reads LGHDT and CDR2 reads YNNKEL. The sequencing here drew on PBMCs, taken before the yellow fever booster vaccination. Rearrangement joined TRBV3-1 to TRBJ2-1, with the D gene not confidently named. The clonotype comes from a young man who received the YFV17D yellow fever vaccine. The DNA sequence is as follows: TGTGCCAGCAGCTCCCAACCCGGAAGCTCCTACAATGAGCAGTTCTTC. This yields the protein CASSSQPGSSYNEQFF.